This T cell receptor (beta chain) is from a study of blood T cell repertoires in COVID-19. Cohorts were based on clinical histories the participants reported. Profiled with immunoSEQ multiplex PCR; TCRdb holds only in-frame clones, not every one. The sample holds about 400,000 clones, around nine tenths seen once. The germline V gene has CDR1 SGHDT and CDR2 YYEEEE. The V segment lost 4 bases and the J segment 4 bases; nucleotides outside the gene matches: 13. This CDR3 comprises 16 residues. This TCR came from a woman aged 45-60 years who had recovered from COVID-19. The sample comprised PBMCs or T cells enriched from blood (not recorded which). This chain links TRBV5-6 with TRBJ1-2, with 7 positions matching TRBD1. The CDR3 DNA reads TGTGCCAGCAGCCATCCGGTGGCAGGGGGACCCTATGGCTACACCTTC. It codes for CASSHPVAGGPYGYTF.